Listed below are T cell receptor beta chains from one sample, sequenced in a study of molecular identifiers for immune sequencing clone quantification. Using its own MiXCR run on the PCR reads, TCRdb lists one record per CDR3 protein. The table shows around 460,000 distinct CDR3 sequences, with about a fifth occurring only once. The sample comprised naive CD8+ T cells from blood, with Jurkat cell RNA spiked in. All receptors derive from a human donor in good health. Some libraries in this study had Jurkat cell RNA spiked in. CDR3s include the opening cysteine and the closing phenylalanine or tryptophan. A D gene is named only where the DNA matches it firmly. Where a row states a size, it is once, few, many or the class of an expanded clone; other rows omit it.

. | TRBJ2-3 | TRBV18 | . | CASSPQEPSTDTQYF | TGTGCCAGCTCACCGCAGGAACCTAGCACAGATACGCAGTATTTT
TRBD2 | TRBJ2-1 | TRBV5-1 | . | CASSPEGPSGSPYNEQFF | TGCGCCAGCAGCCCGGAGGGCCCCAGCGGGAGTCCCTACAATGAGCAGTTCTTC
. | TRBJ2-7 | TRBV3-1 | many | CASSPRGLFEQYF | TGTGCCAGCAGCCCCCGGGGGTTGTTTGAGCAGTACTTC
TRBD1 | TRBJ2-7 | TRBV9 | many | CASSETTGSLLYEQYF | TGTGCCAGCAGCGAAACGACAGGGTCCTTACTCTACGAGCAGTACTTC
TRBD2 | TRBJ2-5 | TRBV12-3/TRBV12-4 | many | CASSPGLAGVRGETQYF | TGTGCCAGCAGTCCGGGACTAGCGGGGGTTAGAGGAGAGACCCAGTACTTC
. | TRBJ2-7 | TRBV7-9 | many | CASSRQTAPIRYEQYF | TGTGCCAGCAGCAGGCAGACAGCCCCGATTCGGTACGAGCAGTACTTC
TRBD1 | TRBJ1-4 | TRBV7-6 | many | CASSRDRGDEKLFF | TGTGCCAGCAGCCGCGACAGGGGCGATGAAAAACTGTTTTTT
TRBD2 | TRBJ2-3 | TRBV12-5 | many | CASGLVASGGANTQYF | TGTGCTAGTGGTTTGGTGGCTAGCGGGGGGGCAAATACGCAGTATTTT
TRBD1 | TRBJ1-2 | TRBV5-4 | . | CASSLGTETNYGYTF | TGTGCCAGCAGCCTTGGGACAGAGACTAACTATGGCTACACCTTC
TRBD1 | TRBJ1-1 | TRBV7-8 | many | CASSLEGTGRVTEAFF | TGTGCCAGCAGCTTAGAGGGGACAGGGCGAGTCACTGAAGCTTTCTTT